A single sample gave rise to the 22 T cell receptor beta chains below, sequenced in a study of blood T cells in healthy people across ages (dated by TCRdb to about 2015). Library creation used 5' RACE. Sequenced on an Illumina HiSeq 2500. The second PCR ran for about 6 to 11 cycles and used a J-beta primer mix along with a sample-barcoded 5' primer. TCRdb reanalyzed the raw reads on its own, using fastp at Q25 for trimming and MiXCR for clone calling, and kept in-frame beta chains. Rows are combined by CDR3 protein, so each entry shows the most common genes and DNA. In this sample the table shows approximately 1,000,000 distinct CDR3 sequences, roughly two fifths of which occur a single time. 10% to 15% of the sample is held by the ten biggest clonotypes. The source material was blood. The receptors here all came from a man between 18 and 29 years old in good health.

This clonotype was seen only a few times. The chain has TRBV6-5 and TRBJ2-3; D is possibly TRBD1 (6 bases). The length of the CDR3 is 14 residues. V was cut by 5 bases and J by 4 bases, with 13 bases left in between. CDR1 and CDR2 from the germline V gene are MNHEY and SVGAGI. In DNA, the CDR3 is TGTGCCAGCAGTCCGCGGACAGACTCAGATACGCAGTATTTT. It specifies CASSPRTDSDTQYF.

The chain has TRBV12-3 or TRBV12-4 and TRBJ2-5, with a possible D match to TRBD1 (5 bases). Trimming took off 6 bases at V and 1 base at J, with 18 bases between the two ends. This CDR3 comprises 16 residues. The CDR3 DNA is TGTGCCAGCAGCGTTTGGGGCGGCGAAACCCAAGAGACCCAGTACTTC. Protein sequence: CASSVWGGETQETQYF.

This clonotype was detected only a few times. V gene TRBV20-1 combines with J gene TRBJ1-2, with a tentative D call TRBD1 (5 bases). Germline V gene data show CDR1 as DFQATT and CDR2 as SNEGSKA (reference sequence). Between the trimmed V and J ends, which lost 3 bases and 4 bases, there was a span of 12 bases. The CDR3 is 13 amino acids. CDR3 sequence: CSASGHALYGYTF. CDR3 coding DNA: TGCAGTGCTAGTGGACACGCACTCTATGGCTACACCTTC.

The genes are TRBV20-1 and TRBJ1-4; D remains ambiguous. This CDR3 comprises 14 residues. Between the trimmed V and J ends, which lost 0 bases and 4 bases, there was a span of 9 bases. Germline CDR1 DFQATT, CDR2 SNEGSKA (reference sequence). CDR3 residues: CSARDRRNNEKLFF. CDR3 sequence (DNA): TGCAGTGCTAGAGACAGGCGGAATAATGAAAAACTGTTTTTT.

This clonotype occurred a few times. CDR3 residues: CASSEVGQPATNEKLFF. CDR3 DNA sequence: TGTGCCAGCAGCGAGGTGGGACAGCCGGCAACTAATGAAAAACTGTTTTTT. The chain has TRBV9 and TRBJ1-4; 7 nucleotides align to TRBD1. This CDR3 spans 17 amino acids. From germline, CDR1 is SGDLS and CDR2 YYNGEE. V shed 3 bases and J 0 bases; nucleotides not matched to a gene: 8.

This clonotype was counted between two and nine times. J is TRBJ1-2 and V is TRBV12-3 or TRBV12-4; no clear D. The CDR3 has 11 amino acids. With 3 bases removed from V and 8 bases from J, the gap between germline ends came to 7 bases. The CDR3 protein is CASSFLKGYTF. The CDR3 nucleotides are TGTGCCAGCAGTTTTTTGAAGGGCTACACCTTC.

This clonotype was seen repeatedly, ten times or more. The chain has TRBV7-2 and TRBJ2-1, with D perhaps TRBD1 or TRBD2 (5 bases each). This CDR3 is built from 14 residues. V lost 5 bases, J lost 4 bases, and 12 bases lay in between. Germline values: CDR1 SGHTA, CDR2 FQGNSA. The CDR3 DNA reads TGTGCCAGCAGCGTCGGGACGGAGTACAATGAGCAGTTCTTC. Protein sequence: CASSVGTEYNEQFF. Variable domain in full (rest from reference TRBV7-2 and TRBJ2-1): GAGVSQSPSNKVTEKGKDVELRCDPISGHTALYWYRQSLGQGLEFLIYFQGNSAPDKSGLPSDRFSAERTGGSVSTLTIQRTQQEDSAVYLCASSVGTEYNEQFFGPGTRLTVL.

V is TRBV14 and J is TRBJ2-1; D assignment may be TRBD1 or TRBD2 (5 bases each). Germline loops: CDR1 SGHDN, CDR2 FVKESK. The V end lost 4 bases, the J end lost 8 bases, and 18 bases lay between the germline ends. This CDR3 spans 15 amino acids. CDR3 coding DNA: TGTGCCAGCAGCCCCGTAAGCCTTAGGGGAGATGAGCAGTTCTTC. It codes for CASSPVSLRGDEQFF.

The count of this clonotype is one. This sequence joins TRBV6-5 and TRBJ2-2; 7 bases are a match to TRBD1. With V trimmed by 5 bases and J by 4 bases, 7 bases remained unmatched. This CDR3 contains 15 residues. Looked up from germline, CDR1 is MNHEY and CDR2 is SVGAGI. CDR3 DNA sequence: TGTGCCAGCAGTCCCCGAGGGGGCGGCACCGGGGAGCTGTTTTTT. The encoded protein is CASSPRGGGTGELFF.

This clonotype was seen once. This sequence joins TRBV28 and TRBJ1-6, with 7 positions matching TRBD1. V trimming: 5 bases; J trimming: 18 bases; junction bases outside the gene matches: 16. There are 14 residues in the CDR3. CDR1 is MDHEN and CDR2 is SYDVKM in the germline V gene. The chain's CDR3 is CASSPSRDSRFPHF. CDR3 nucleotides: TGTGCCAGCAGTCCCTCTCGGGACAGTCGCTTTCCCCACTTT. The full variable domain, rest sourced from reference TRBV28 and TRBJ1-6, is DVKVTQSSRYLVKRTGEKVFLECVQDMDHENMFWYRQDPGLGLRLIYFSYDVKMKEKGDIPEGYSVSREKKERFSLILESASTNQTSMYLCASSPSRDSRFPHFGNGTRLTVT.

The chain employs TRBV7-8 and TRBJ2-7; D possibly matches TRBD1 or TRBD2 (6 bases each). CDR3 length: 15 amino acids. Germline V CDR1 and CDR2: SGHVS, FQNEAQ. V was clipped by 5 bases and J by 1 base, with 15 bases between them. The CDR3 DNA is TGTGCCAGCAGCGTTAGGGGGGCGCGGTCCTACGAGCAGTACTTC. It translates to CASSVRGARSYEQYF.

The chain recombines TRBV4-1 with TRBJ2-1, with 12 bases matching TRBD1. The DNA end is a closer match to TRBJ2-7, so the J assignment may be wrong. This CDR3 has 15 amino acids. Germline CDR1 and CDR2: MGHRA and YSYEKL. The CDR3 coding sequence is TGCGCCAGCAGGCTTGGGACAGGGGGCTACAATGAGCAGTACTTC. The encoded protein is CASRLGTGGYNEQYF.

This clonotype was found a few times. This chain joins TRBV12-3 or TRBV12-4 and TRBJ1-2; TRBD1 matches at 7 bases. CDR3 length equals 15 residues. The ends lost 2 bases at V and 7 bases at J; junction bases unmatched: 10. Here the CDR3 DNA reads TGTGCCAGCAGTTTAATGGGGCAGGACAGGATTGGCTACACCTTC. Protein sequence: CASSLMGQDRIGYTF.

This clonotype was counted once. This sequence joins TRBV6-2 or TRBV6-3 and TRBJ1-2, with D tentatively TRBD1 (6 bases). CDR1 and CDR2 from the germline V gene are MNHEY and SVGEGT. Deletions cut 5 bases from V and 0 bases from J, with 13 bases between. The CDR3 has 15 amino acids. The CDR3, as DNA: TGTGCCAGCAGTGACCCTCAGGGGTCTAACTATGGCTACACCTTC. Encoded protein: CASSDPQGSNYGYTF.

This clonotype was detected a few times. This rearrangement joins TRBV7-2 to TRBJ1-4; no clear D gene. Germline CDR1 reads SGHTA; CDR2 reads FQGNSA. Trimming took 1 base from V and 7 from J, leaving 7 bases between them. There are 13 residues in the CDR3. The CDR3 sequence: CASSLEVAEKLFF. In nucleotides, the CDR3 is TGTGCCAGCAGCTTAGAGGTGGCTGAAAAACTGTTTTTT.

V and J are TRBV12-3 or TRBV12-4 and TRBJ1-2; 7 bases align to TRBD1. After removal of 6 bases from V and 8 bases from J, the junction contained 6 bases not matched to a gene. This CDR3 spans 12 amino acids. This chain's CDR3 is CASRTGARGYTF. DNA for the CDR3: TGTGCCAGCAGAACAGGGGCACGGGGCTACACCTTC.

This clonotype was found a few times. The chain links TRBV12-3 or TRBV12-4 to TRBJ1-1; D gene unclear. The ends were cut back, 4 bases at V and 0 bases at J, with 6 bases in the middle. CDR3 size: 13 residues. CDR3 residues: CASSWQVNTEAFF. In DNA form, the CDR3 reads TGTGCCAGCAGTTGGCAGGTGAACACTGAAGCTTTCTTT.

The rearrangement links TRBV12-3 or TRBV12-4 to TRBJ1-2; D is ambiguous. The CDR3 covers 16 residues. Trimming pared 1 base from V and 4 bases from J, leaving 16 bases between. The CDR3: CASSLVSGAFGYGYTF. The CDR3 region has the DNA TGTGCCAGCAGTTTAGTGTCAGGTGCTTTCGGCTATGGCTACACCTTC.

In this sample, this clonotype turned up a few times. This sequence joins TRBV12-3 or TRBV12-4 and TRBJ2-2; TRBD2 matches 9 bases. The J segment lost 6 bases and the V segment lost 7 bases, leaving 6 bases of the junction unmatched. CDR3 length: 14 residues. The CDR3 DNA is TGTGCCAGCACGGGGGGACTAGCATCCGGGGAGCTGTTTTTT. Translating gives CASTGGLASGELFF.

This clonotype was observed a handful of times. The chain recombines TRBV27 with TRBJ1-5, with 8 bases lining up with TRBD1. Germline V lookup: CDR1 MNHEY, CDR2 SMNVEV (reference sequence). This CDR3 has 17 residues. Germline trimming cut 0 bases from V and 7 bases from J; bases unmatched to any gene: 11. CDR3 DNA: TGTGCCAGCAGTTTATCCCAGGGGGCGAAGACGACCCAGCCCCAGCATTTT. This encodes CASSLSQGAKTTQPQHF.

This chain uses TRBV4-3 with TRBJ2-5, with TRBD2 matching over 12 bases. The V gene end was trimmed by 3 bases and the J gene end by 11 bases; junction bases not matched to a gene: 16. The germline CDR1 and CDR2 sequences are LGHNA and YSLEER. This CDR3 comprises 17 residues. The chain's CDR3 is CASSHPTSGSRFYEQYF. CDR3 DNA: TGCGCCAGCAGCCACCCGACTAGCGGGAGTCGATTCTATGAGCAGTACTTC.

This clonotype was observed a few times. V gene TRBV20-1 combines with J gene TRBJ1-5; TRBD1 matches at 10 bases. CDR3 size: 14 residues. Trimming removed 6 bases from V and 5 bases from J; junction bases left unmatched: 7. Germline assignment: CDR1 DFQATT and CDR2 SNEGSKA (reference sequence). For the CDR3, the DNA is TGCAGTGCCTTTGGGACAGGGGTCGATCAGCCCCAGCATTTT. Residues: CSAFGTGVDQPQHF.